The clone carrying this TCR beta chain was observed a handful of times. Antigen: not known. This entry comes from a study of post-analysis software for immune sequencing data. Unique-molecular-identifier-tagged TCR beta cDNA libraries were used. T cells, about 0.9 to 11 million of them, yielded a few hundred thousand cDNA molecules. In TCRdb, the PCR reads were re-called with MiXCR into one record per CDR3 protein. The table includes about 680,000 distinct CDR3 sequences, about 60% detected once. The CDR3 runs 11 residues. CDR1 is SGDLS and CDR2 is YYNGEE in the germline V gene. The V end lost 3 bases, the J end lost 13 bases, and 11 bases lay between the germline ends. Study outcomes and limitations: Patients had higher frequencies than controls of a handful of TRBV segments, including TRBV5-6, TRBV5-1 and TRBV20-1. Significantly decreased normalized Chao1 diversity was recorded for multiple sclerosis patients relative to controls.

This TCR was sampled from a girl aged 2-10 years with multiple sclerosis. The rearrangement joins TRBV9 to TRBJ2-1; a possible D gene is TRBD2 (5 bases). The sequenced sample consisted of blood. This chain's CDR3 is CASSDGSHQFF. The CDR3 DNA reads TGTGCCAGCAGCGATGGGAGCCATCAGTTCTTC.